The entry below describes one T cell receptor (beta chain). Ages ranged from roughly 18 to 95 years, with residence in some 25 US areas. Among Cohort 3 donors, those recovered had two negative PCRs, clearance, or symptom resolution. The ends were cut back, 3 bases at V and 1 base at J, with 4 bases in the middle. Germline CDR1 is SGHRS and CDR2 is YFSETQ. This CDR3 has 12 residues. These data come from a study of blood T cell repertoires in COVID-19. Study-level background: The United States, Italy and Spain provided the acute and convalescent COVID-19 samples.

Source study methods: Quantification of nucleated cells was approximated via reference gene primer amplification. TCRdb's table, derived via immunoSEQ multiplex PCR, lists solely in-frame clones and lacks some. Clone size and V and J calls were adopted from that table, with D and trimming inferred from the DNA. Found here are 200,000 to 250,000 clones, 82% of them singletons; the top ten hold 3% to 4%. This clonotype was sampled from a woman aged 55 to 70 who had recovered from COVID-19. The rearrangement uses TRBV5-1 and TRBJ1-1; D is ambiguous. Sequenced input: PBMCs or T cells enriched from blood (not recorded which). CDR3 residues: CASSSSNTEAFF. CDR3 nucleotides: TGCGCCAGCAGCTCCTCGAACACTGAAGCTTTCTTT.